A single sample gave rise to the 7 T cell receptor beta chains below, sequenced in a study of shared T cell receptors in the human thymus. Sequencing was performed with immunoSEQ multiplex PCR; in TCRdb, only in-frame clones are kept and a portion is missing. Of hundreds of thousands of clones listed, around 87% are singletons. These data were likewise used in another study, on human thymus T cells.

Sample: thymocytes. These receptors were obtained from a boy under two years old with a congenital heart defect.

The V and J genes are TRBV30 and TRBJ2-7; 8 nucleotides match TRBD2. The junction had 2 bases not matched to a gene; V was cut back by 3 bases and J by 4 bases. This CDR3 spans 12 amino acids. Germline CDR1 GTSNPN, CDR2 SVGIG (reference sequence). CDR3 DNA sequence: TGTGCCTGGAGAAGCGGGAGATACGAGCAGTACTTC. This translates into CAWRSGRYEQYF.

The chain couples TRBV7-9 to TRBJ2-4, with 13 bases matching TRBD2. The V gene end was trimmed by 5 bases and the J gene end by 0 bases; junction bases not matched to a gene: 7. The germline V gene has CDR1 SEHNR and CDR2 FQNEAQ (reference sequence). CDR3 length equals 18 residues. The CDR3 loop reads CASSQGTSGKVAKNIQYF. DNA for the CDR3: TGTGCCAGCAGCCAAGGGACTAGCGGGAAGGTAGCCAAAAACATTCAGTACTTC.

The chain links TRBV10-3 to TRBJ2-5, with 10 bases identical to TRBD1. The CDR3 sequence is 12 residues long. J lost 5 bases, V lost 10 bases, and 4 bases had no gene match. Germline V gives CDR1 ENHRY, CDR2 SYGVKD. The DNA for the CDR3 is TGTGCCACCGGGACAGGGGAGGAGACCCAGTACTTC. It codes for CATGTGEETQYF.

The CDR3 region is CASSFSGRNTGELFF. The CDR3 DNA is TGTGCCAGCAGCTTTAGCGGGAGAAACACCGGGGAGCTGTTTTTT. The genes are TRBV5-4 and TRBJ2-2, with 9 bases that match TRBD2. Germline V lookup: CDR1 SGHNT, CDR2 YYREEE (reference sequence). J lost 2 bases, V lost 2 bases, and 1 base had no gene match. CDR3 length: 15 amino acids.

This clone showed up just once. The chain combines TRBV2 with TRBJ2-5; 16 bases are shared with TRBD2. V was clipped by 6 bases and J by 4 bases; unmatched bases: 8. Germline-derived CDR1 and CDR2 are SNHLY and FYNNEI. The CDR3 has 17 amino acids. CDR3 coding DNA: TGTGCCAGCAGGAAGGGACTAGCGGGGGGGTATCGAGAGACCCAGTACTTC. Its translation is CASRKGLAGGYRETQYF.

This clone was counted only a few times. The chain combines TRBV19 with TRBJ1-3, with a possible D match to TRBD1 (5 bases). Trimming took 3 bases from V and 5 from J, leaving 17 bases between them. CDR3 length: 16 residues. CDR1 and CDR2 from the germline V gene are LNHDA and SQIVND (reference sequence). Here the CDR3 DNA reads TGTGCCAGTAGTATGATATCCGGGGGTAAGAGAAACACCATATATTTT. It specifies CASSMISGGKRNTIYF.

A single count supports this clone. The chain carries TRBV4-1 and TRBJ2-1; TRBD1 matches at 7 bases. The J segment lost 1 base and the V segment lost 1 base, leaving 7 bases of the junction unmatched. Germline V gene lookup returns CDR1 MGHRA and CDR2 YSYEKL. The length of the CDR3 is 17 residues. CDR3 sequence reads: CASSQVPGQLSYNEQFF. CDR3 sequence (DNA): TGCGCCAGCAGCCAAGTTCCGGGACAGCTGTCCTACAATGAGCAGTTCTTC.